This T cell receptor (beta chain) appears in the sequencing data of a study of blood T cell repertoires in COVID-19 (dated by TCRdb to 2018 to 2020). For context, the study as a whole: The collaborator samples originated in the United States, Italy and Spain and spanned the acute and convalescent phases of COVID-19. The material from the prospective study consisted of cDNA or gDNA derived from T cells, B-cell-depleted T cells, or PBMCs. Where available, HLA class I and class II types were taken from metadata supplied by the sample provider and were not determined by assay-based typing. Subjects who had been exposed to COVID-19, were actively infected with it, or had recovered from it provided the deeply sampled blood TCRbeta repertoires that made up the dataset. A freely available public database, intended as a resource for researchers studying the immune response to SARS-CoV-2, is where the repertoires were released. A de-identified subject ID, COVID-19 status, age in years and sex were almost always included in the sample metadata. Samples were obtained from the ongoing ImmuneRACE study (first 160 participants) and from about 1,300 subjects provided by 6 global collaborators. Points the paper makes about the study in general: Clinical and demographic metadata were provided uncurated, with the amount varying by source and participant.

The collaborating institutions used their own protocols to collect whole blood in K2EDTA tubes. Collaborator samples were shipped for TCRbeta analysis as frozen whole blood, isolated PBMCs, or DNA extracted from either sample type. CDR1 and CDR2 were assigned from the germline V gene as KGHSH and LQKENI. The CDR3 runs 12 residues from the cysteine to the phenylalanine. The only DNA kept is the CDR3, 36 bases in frame from the first base. V and J lose 3 bases and 8 bases, and a span of 10 bases separates them. A word on this clone: What antigen it recognizes has not been identified. The input lacks base qualities; no much larger clone sits a single base away.

TCRbeta CDR3 regions were amplified from genomic DNA using the immunoSEQ Assay, a bias-controlled multiplex PCR. Processing in the source paper ran as follows. Nucleated cell counts per sample were estimated from amplification of reference gene primers within the assay. Sequence reads were collapsed and filtered to measure the absolute abundance of every unique TCRbeta CDR3 rearrangement. For each sample, productive Simpson clonality was calculated as the square root of Simpson's diversity index across productive rearrangements. TCRdb provides this immuneACCESS table in a form limited to in-frame rearrangements. Some clones are lacking; in checked studies, under half of them reflect an unresolved V gene, and why the rest are absent is not known. V and J calls and clone size are given by that table; D and trimming were obtained from the DNA. The sample data list 45,000 to 70,000 clones, and about 84% of these were observed just once. The ten largest clones represent 5.5% to 7.5% of the sample.

This receptor was obtained from a man in his fifties or sixties with acute or convalescent COVID-19. The sample consisted of peripheral blood. The chain is assembled from TRBV18 and TRBJ1-2; TRBD1 could be the D gene, as 5 bases match. The DNA sequence reads TGTGCCAGCTCACCTGCGGGGGGAGGCTACACCTTC. The resulting protein is CASSPAGGGYTF.